These 24 T cell receptor beta chains came from one sample sequenced in a study of T cells in Graves' hyperthyroidism and ophthalmopathy. Amplification of TCR beta CDR3 regions used RNA as the template. A first-round RT-PCR of the TCR CDR3 used the HTBI primer set. TCRdb called the multiplex PCR reads again in MiXCR, with one record for every CDR3 protein. In the table there are fewer than 550,000 distinct CDR3 sequences, around 14% of which are singletons. Sequenced: blood. These receptor sequences come from a woman aged 18-35 years with Graves' hyperthyroidism.

The chain employs TRBV5-1 and TRBJ1-3; D ambiguous. The CDR3 sequence is 16 residues long. Trimming removed 0 bases at V and 1 base at J, with 11 bases between. Germline lookup yields CDR1 SGHRS and CDR2 YFSETQ. The CDR3 sequence is CASSLGEGRSGNTIYF. The DNA of the CDR3 is TGCGCCAGCAGCTTGGGGGAGGGCAGATCTGGAAACACCATATATTTT.

V and J are TRBV6-2 or TRBV6-3 and TRBJ2-3, with 9 bases matching TRBD1. Germline V gene lookup returns CDR1 MNHEY and CDR2 SVGEGT. V shed 5 bases and J 6 bases; nucleotides not matched to a gene: 12. This CDR3 contains 16 residues. CDR3 nucleotide sequence: TGTGCCAGCAGTCTTCCCGGGACAGGGAAAAAGGATACGCAGTATTTT. Translated, it gives CASSLPGTGKKDTQYF.

A few counts support this clonotype. The genes are TRBV7-9 and TRBJ2-7, with 8 bases fitting TRBD2. This CDR3 region has 15 residues. Per the germline V gene, CDR1 is SEHNR and CDR2 is FQNEAQ (reference sequence). Trimming removed 1 base from V and 1 base from J; junction bases left unmatched: 3. CDR3 nucleotide sequence: TGTGCCAGCAGCTTAGGGGGACTAGTATCCTACGAGCAGTACTTC. The encoded protein is CASSLGGLVSYEQYF.

This chain joins TRBV6-5 and TRBJ1-6; possibly TRBD1 for D (6 bases). The CDR3 spans 17 residues. With 3 bases removed from V and 3 bases from J, the gap between germline ends came to 15 bases. CDR1 is MNHEY and CDR2 is SVGAGI in the germline V gene. The CDR3 loop reads CASSYPKQGNYNSPLHF. CDR3 in DNA: TGTGCCAGCAGTTATCCCAAACAGGGTAACTATAATTCACCCCTCCACTTT.

This chain joins TRBV7-2 and TRBJ1-6; D unclear. The ends were cut back, 5 bases at V and 9 bases at J, with 11 bases in the middle. Germline-derived CDR1 and CDR2 are SGHTA and FQGNSA. CDR3 length: 13 amino acids. The DNA for the CDR3 is TGTGCCAGCAGCCAAGAGATGGTTTCACCCCTCCACTTT. Encoded protein: CASSQEMVSPLHF.

The chain links TRBV10-3 to TRBJ1-5; 11 bases agree with TRBD1. Germline V gene lookup returns CDR1 ENHRY and CDR2 SYGVKD. The CDR3 loop spans 17 amino acids. V lost 3 bases to trimming and J lost 3 bases; unmatched junction nucleotides: 7. Written as DNA, the CDR3 is TGTGCCATCAGTGACGGACAGGGGGCGTCGGTCAATCAGCCCCAGCATTTT. The encoded protein is CAISDGQGASVNQPQHF.

This clonotype occurred many times. This chain uses TRBV12-3 or TRBV12-4 with TRBJ2-7, with D possibly TRBD2 on 6 matching bases. Trimming pared 3 bases from V and 6 bases from J, leaving 18 bases between. The length of the CDR3 is 15 residues. This CDR3 reads CASSFAIGGKGEQYF. CDR3 coding DNA: TGTGCCAGCAGTTTCGCGATTGGAGGGAAGGGCGAGCAGTACTTC.

This clonotype appeared a few times. V is TRBV5-1 and J is TRBJ2-3; possible D gene TRBD2, 6 bases. The CDR3 spans 16 residues. Looked up from germline, CDR1 is SGHRS and CDR2 is YFSETQ. Trimming removed 2 bases at V and 4 bases at J, with 17 bases between. CDR3 bases: TGCGCCAGCAGCTTTGTAGTGGGGGAGGTTGCAGATACGCAGTATTTT. Translation gives CASSFVVGEVADTQYF.

This clonotype was seen many times. The chain links TRBV6-4 to TRBJ1-1; D is ambiguous. The CDR3 runs 13 residues. V lost 6 bases and J 2 bases, leaving 10 bases between the germline ends. Germline CDR1 and CDR2: MRHNA and SNTAGT. CDR3 loop: CASRGPGNTEAFF. In DNA, the CDR3 is TGTGCCAGCAGAGGGCCGGGAAACACTGAAGCTTTCTTT.

The chain links TRBV7-9 to TRBJ1-4, with 10 bases that match TRBD1. Germline trimming cut 3 bases from V and 4 bases from J; bases unmatched to any gene: 5. The CDR3 loop spans 16 amino acids. From germline, CDR1 is SEHNR and CDR2 FQNEAQ (reference sequence). The CDR3 region has the DNA TGTGCCAGCAGCTTTCGCCGGGACAGGGGTAATGAAAAACTGTTTTTT. Protein: CASSFRRDRGNEKLFF.

This clonotype was counted ten times or more. The chain recombines TRBV6-5 with TRBJ1-5, with a tentative D call TRBD1 (5 bases). The CDR3 extends over 15 amino acids. Trimming cost V 2 bases and J 5 bases, with 13 bases left between them. Germline V CDR1 and CDR2: MNHEY, SVGAGI. CDR3 protein: CASSYIGGTDQPQHF. CDR3 DNA sequence: TGTGCCAGCAGTTACATCGGGGGGACTGATCAGCCCCAGCATTTT.

This clonotype was picked up many times. This sequence joins TRBV20-1 and TRBJ1-5; 7 bases fit TRBD1. CDR1 is DFQATT, CDR2 SNEGSKA, per germline (reference sequence). V was pared by 0 bases and J by 7 bases, with 3 bases of the junction left unmatched. The CDR3 spans 13 residues. The CDR3 loop reads CSAREQGLQPQHF. The CDR3 nucleotides read TGCAGTGCTAGAGAACAGGGGTTACAGCCCCAGCATTTT.

This clonotype is deemed medium-sized. The chain employs TRBV20-1 and TRBJ2-7, with D unclear. V lost 0 bases to trimming and J lost 3 bases, with 15 bases between them. The CDR3 spans 15 residues. Germline V gene lookup returns CDR1 DFQATT and CDR2 SNEGSKA (reference sequence). The CDR3 sequence: CSARDEQTGFYEQYF. Written as DNA, the CDR3 is TGCAGTGCTAGAGATGAACAGACTGGGTTCTACGAGCAGTACTTC.

The rearrangement joins TRBV6-1 to TRBJ1-6; D possibly corresponds to TRBD1 (5 bases). The germline V gene encodes CDR1 MNHNS and CDR2 SASEGT. The ends were cut back, 3 bases at V and 7 bases at J, with 10 bases in the middle. CDR3 length: 14 residues. CDR3 residues: CASSERGANSPLHF. In nucleotides, the CDR3 is TGTGCCAGCAGTGAGCGAGGGGCCAATTCACCCCTCCACTTT.

This clonotype was observed many times. V is TRBV29-1 and J is TRBJ1-1; TRBD1 aligns across 9 bases. CDR3 length equals 12 residues. Per the germline V gene, CDR1 is SQVTM and CDR2 is ANQGSEA. The V and J ends lost 7 bases and 7 bases, in that order; junction bases with no gene match: 7. The CDR3 DNA is TGCAGCGCAGAGGACAGGGGACTTGAAGCTTTCTTT. It codes for CSAEDRGLEAFF.

There are many counts of this clonotype. The chain uses TRBV9 and TRBJ1-2; weak D call: TRBD1 (6 bases). The CDR3 has 15 amino acids. V dropped 0 bases and J dropped 4 bases, with 13 bases sitting between them. Germline V gives CDR1 SGDLS, CDR2 YYNGEE. CDR3 sequence reads: CASSVEPGAAYGYTF. CDR3 nucleotides: TGTGCCAGCAGCGTAGAACCGGGGGCTGCCTATGGCTACACCTTC.

This clonotype was counted at least ten times. The V gene is TRBV5-1, the J gene TRBJ1-5, with unresolved D. Germline values: CDR1 SGHRS, CDR2 YFSETQ. The CDR3 is made up of 15 amino acids. The germline V and J ends were trimmed by 1 base and 0 bases, with 8 bases remaining between them. CDR3 nucleotide sequence: TGCGCCAGCAGCTTGTCAGATTATAGCAATCAGCCCCAGCATTTT. It yields the protein CASSLSDYSNQPQHF.

Many counts were recorded for this clonotype. The rearrangement uses TRBV10-3 and TRBJ1-3; D not certain. Trimming stripped 2 bases from V and 2 bases from J, with 13 bases between. The V gene's germline CDR1 is ENHRY and CDR2 SYGVKD. CDR3 length equals 16 residues. Written as DNA, the CDR3 is TGTGCCATCAGTGAGCGTTCAGTGAGGGCTGGAAACACCATATATTTT. Residues: CAISERSVRAGNTIYF.

This clonotype has at least ten counts. V gene TRBV15 combines with J gene TRBJ2-4; D not certain. The CDR3 length is 16 residues. The V gene lost 0 bases and the J gene lost 0 bases, with 9 bases spanning the gap. Germline lookup yields CDR1 LNHNV and CDR2 YYDKDF (reference sequence). CDR3 in DNA: TGTGCCACCAGCAGAGACCCGGTCCTAGCCAAAAACATTCAGTACTTC. As protein: CATSRDPVLAKNIQYF. The full variable domain, its missing parts supplied by reference TRBV15 and TRBJ2-4, is DAMVIQNPRYQVTQFGKPVTLSCSQTLNHNVMYWYQQKSSQAPKLLFHYYDKDFNNEADTPDNFQSRRPNTSFCFLDIRSPGLGDTAMYLCATSRDPVLAKNIQYFGAGTRLSVL.

This clonotype was observed at least ten times. The chain has TRBV20-1 and TRBJ2-7; TRBD2 matches 12 bases. Trimming took 1 base from V and 4 from J; bases not matched to a gene: 5. The CDR3 contains 15 residues. Germline CDR1 and CDR2: DFQATT and SNEGSKA (reference sequence). CDR3 sequence reads: CSARGLAGAYYEQYF. Written as DNA, the CDR3 is TGCAGTGCTAGAGGACTAGCGGGAGCTTATTACGAGCAGTACTTC.

The chain couples TRBV6-6 to TRBJ1-5, with 7 bases that match TRBD1. There are 16 residues in the CDR3. In germline, CDR1 is MNHNY, CDR2 SVGAGI (reference sequence). With V trimmed by 2 bases and J by 0 bases, 4 bases remained unmatched. In DNA, the CDR3 is TGTGCCAGCAGTTACGGGACAGAACATAGCAATCAGCCCCAGCATTTT. This translates into CASSYGTEHSNQPQHF.

This clonotype has at least ten counts. The chain uses TRBV12-3 or TRBV12-4 and TRBJ2-4; D remains unclear. Trimming removed 3 bases at V and 1 base at J, with 13 bases between. This CDR3 comprises 16 residues. CDR3 sequence (DNA): TGTGCCAGCAGTTTCGGACGACGACGGGCCAAAAACATTCAGTACTTC. Amino acids: CASSFGRRRAKNIQYF.

This chain uses TRBV7-2 with TRBJ1-3, with TRBD1 matching 9 bases. CDR1 and CDR2 (germline): SGHTA, FQGNSA. Losses at the gene ends were 3 bases for V and 2 bases for J; bases not matched to a gene: 2. This CDR3 is built from 15 residues. CDR3 nucleotides: TGTGCCAGCAGCTTCCGGGACAGGGCTGGAAACACCATATATTTT. Translated, it gives CASSFRDRAGNTIYF. The full variable domain, rest sourced from reference TRBV7-2 and TRBJ1-3, is GAGVSQSPSNKVTEKGKDVELRCDPISGHTALYWYRQSLGQGLEFLIYFQGNSAPDKSGLPSDRFSAERTGGSVSTLTIQRTQQEDSAVYLCASSFRDRAGNTIYFGEGSWLTVV.

This clonotype was seen only a few times. Just one base apart from a much larger clone, this may be a read error. The chain combines TRBV11-3 with TRBJ2-3, with D unclear. The CDR3 sequence is 14 residues long. Germline V gene data show CDR1 as SGHNT and CDR2 as YENEEA. Trimming left V 1 base short and J 0 bases short, with 5 bases between. CDR3 loop: CASSLAPSTDTQYF. The CDR3 DNA follows: TGTGCCAGCAGCTTAGCTCCTAGCACAGATACGCAGTATTTT.